One sample yielded the 21 T cell receptor beta chains listed below, sequenced in a study of T-cell memory formation after mild COVID-19. A single record per CDR3 protein comes from TCRdb applying MiXCR to the 5' RACE reads. The data show hundreds of thousands of distinct CDR3 sequences, with 18% seen just once and about 22% held by the top ten. Sequencing was done on a sample of PBMCs or a T cell subset sorted from them (not recorded which). These receptor sequences come from a man aged 18-30 years who had mild COVID-19 (a few samples of this study predate the infection). Cell type and time point are not known.

V and J are TRBV4-2 and TRBJ2-2; possible D gene TRBD1, 5 bases. The CDR3 length is 15 residues. Germline-derived CDR1 and CDR2 are LGHNA and YNFKEQ. Trimming pared 4 bases from V and 3 bases from J, leaving 12 bases between. DNA for the CDR3: TGTGCCAGCAGCCCGGTCCTAGGGGACACCGGGGAGCTGTTTTTT. This gives the protein CASSPVLGDTGELFF.

This chain connects TRBV2 to TRBJ1-5, with 8 bases identical to TRBD1. CDR1 is SNHLY and CDR2 is FYNNEI in the germline V gene. The CDR3 is 15 amino acids. The junction had 9 bases not matched to a gene; V was cut back by 6 bases and J by 5 bases. In nucleotides, the CDR3 is TGTGCCAGCAGCCGGACAGGGTGGGAGGATCAGCCCCAGCATTTT. Protein: CASSRTGWEDQPQHF.

The sample holds a few counts of this clonotype. The CDR3 nucleotides are TGTGCCAGCAGTGAGGCCGGGGGGGGGCCCCAGCATTTT. Amino acids: CASSEAGGGPQHF. The chain uses TRBV27 and TRBJ1-5; D is possibly TRBD1 (5 bases). Trimming took 5 bases from V and 9 from J, leaving 14 bases between them. The CDR3 totals 13 residues. CDR1 is MNHEY and CDR2 is SMNVEV in the germline V gene (reference sequence).

This clonotype has only a few counts. The rearrangement links TRBV6-5 to TRBJ2-7; 10 bases line up with TRBD2. Germline lookup yields CDR1 MNHEY and CDR2 SVGAGI. V trimming: 2 bases; J trimming: 0 bases; junction bases outside the gene matches: 7. The CDR3 has 17 residues. The CDR3 here is CASSYQASGSLSYEQYF. CDR3 bases: TGTGCCAGCAGTTACCAGGCTAGCGGGAGTCTCTCCTACGAGCAGTACTTC.

A few counts support this clonotype. V gene TRBV2 combines with J gene TRBJ1-1; TRBD1 might be the D (6 bases). The V end lost 4 bases, the J end lost 1 base, and 16 bases lay between the germline ends. The CDR3 has 16 residues. Germline V gene data show CDR1 as SNHLY and CDR2 as FYNNEI. The CDR3 loop is CASSGTLQGRNTEAFF. CDR3 nucleotides: TGTGCCAGCAGTGGAACCTTGCAGGGGAGGAACACTGAAGCTTTCTTT.

This clonotype has only a few counts. The CDR3 DNA reads TGCAGTGCTGCCGAACCCAAGACCGTGACTAGCACAGATACGCAGTATTTT. This gives the protein CSAAEPKTVTSTDTQYF. The rearrangement links TRBV20-1 to TRBJ2-3; D unclear. Trimming left V 5 bases short and J 0 bases short, with 21 bases between. Germline-derived CDR1 and CDR2 are DFQATT and SNEGSKA (reference sequence). The CDR3 is 17 amino acids.

V and J are TRBV29-1 and TRBJ2-5, with D possibly TRBD2 on 5 matching bases. The CDR3 covers 10 residues. Germline loops: CDR1 SQVTM, CDR2 ANQGSEA. CDR3 amino acids: CGPPGETQYF. CDR3 sequence (DNA): TGCGGGCCCCCGGGGGAGACCCAGTACTTC.

The gene calls are TRBV5-5 and TRBJ2-7; D is tentatively TRBD1 or TRBD2 (5 bases each). Germline assignment: CDR1 SGHKS and CDR2 YYEKEE (reference sequence). The CDR3 is made up of 17 amino acids. Trimming took 5 bases from V and 0 from J, leaving 21 bases between them. The CDR3 bases are TGTGCCAGCAGTCTGCGATTGGGGGAAGTCTACTCCTACGAGCAGTACTTC. It is translated as CASSLRLGEVYSYEQYF. Using reference TRBV5-5 and TRBJ2-7 for the parts outside the CDR3, the full variable domain is DAGVTQSPTHLIKTRGQQVTLRCSPISGHKSVSWYQQVLGQGPQFIFQYYEKEERGRGNFPDRFSARQFPNYSSELNVNALLLGDSALYLCASSLRLGEVYSYEQYFGPGTRLTVT.

The chain couples TRBV28 to TRBJ1-2, with 9 bases that match TRBD1. The J segment lost 7 bases and the V segment lost 6 bases, leaving 9 bases of the junction unmatched. Germline V CDR1 and CDR2: MDHEN, SYDVKM. This CDR3 region has 14 residues. The CDR3 DNA sequence: TGTGCCAGCAGCTTCCTGGACAGGGGTAGTGGCTACACCTTC. Protein product: CASSFLDRGSGYTF.

The rearrangement links TRBV5-4 to TRBJ2-1; TRBD1 matches 7 bases. V shed 4 bases and J 0 bases; nucleotides not matched to a gene: 7. This CDR3 region has 16 residues. Germline lookup yields CDR1 SGHNT and CDR2 YYREEE (reference sequence). Here the CDR3 reads CASSGGQEISYNEQFF. The CDR3 DNA is TGTGCCAGCAGCGGAGGACAGGAGATCTCCTACAATGAGCAGTTCTTC.

The chain carries TRBV4-1 and TRBJ2-7; TRBD1 matches 8 bases. Germline CDR1 reads MGHRA; CDR2 reads YSYEKL. The CDR3 consists of 14 residues. The ends lost 1 base at V and 3 bases at J; junction bases unmatched: 2. The CDR3 sequence: CASSQAGQGYEQYF. CDR3 sequence (DNA): TGCGCCAGCAGCCAAGCTGGACAGGGCTACGAGCAGTACTTC.

CDR3 DNA: TGTGCCAGTACACAGGGGCTGAGTGAGCAGTTCTTC. It is translated as CASTQGLSEQFF. The chain carries TRBV19 and TRBJ2-1, with 7 bases identical to TRBD1. The J segment lost 9 bases and the V segment lost 7 bases, leaving 6 bases of the junction unmatched. The V gene's germline CDR1 is LNHDA and CDR2 SQIVND (reference sequence). The CDR3 extends over 12 amino acids.

The V call is TRBV6-2 or TRBV6-3, the J call TRBJ2-7; a possible D gene is TRBD1 (6 bases). Germline CDR1 is MNHEY and CDR2 is SVGEGT. This CDR3 contains 14 residues. Between the trimmed V and J ends, which lost 5 bases and 2 bases, there was a span of 13 bases. The CDR3 sequence: CASSNLGQTYEQYV. As DNA, the CDR3 is TGTGCCAGCAGTAACCTCGGACAGACCTACGAGCAGTACGTC.

J is TRBJ1-2 and V is TRBV6-4, with 8 positions matching TRBD1. Germline CDR1 and CDR2: MRHNA and SNTAGT. Losses at the gene ends were 4 bases for V and 4 bases for J; bases not matched to a gene: 8. The CDR3 contains 15 residues. DNA of the CDR3: TGTGCCAGCAGTGCGGACAGGGAGGGTAGCTATGGCTACACCTTC. Translated: CASSADREGSYGYTF.

V is TRBV5-1 and J is TRBJ2-5, with 9 bases that match TRBD2. V gave up 5 bases and J gave up 2 bases; unmatched junction bases: 10. CDR1 is SGHRS, CDR2 YFSETQ, per germline. CDR3 length: 16 residues. The CDR3 DNA is TGCGCCAGCAGACCCCAGACTAGCGGAACACAAGAGACCCAGTACTTC. Protein product: CASRPQTSGTQETQYF.

This clonotype was detected a few times. The chain joins TRBV4-3 to TRBJ1-6, with a possible D match to TRBD1 (5 bases). Trimming took 0 bases from V and 7 from J, leaving 10 bases between them. The CDR3 runs to 15 residues. The germline CDR1 and CDR2 sequences are LGHNA and YSLEER. CDR3 in amino acids: CASSQDLSGNSPLHF. In DNA form, the CDR3 reads TGCGCCAGCAGCCAAGATTTGTCAGGGAATTCACCCCTCCACTTT.

This clonotype turned up a few times. The chain has TRBV28 and TRBJ2-1; D is possibly TRBD2 (7 bases). The germline gives CDR1 MDHEN, CDR2 SYDVKM. The V gene lost 3 bases and the J gene lost 6 bases, with 15 bases spanning the gap. The CDR3 extends over 15 amino acids. CDR3 bases: TGTGCCAGCAGTTTTGGGCGGGGGCCCGCCAATGAGCAGTTCTTC. Its translation is CASSFGRGPANEQFF.

There are a few counts of this clonotype. The chain links TRBV7-9 to TRBJ1-6; D call uncertain. The ends were cut back, 4 bases at V and 6 bases at J, with 7 bases in the middle. CDR1 SEHNR and CDR2 FQNEAQ come from the germline V gene (reference sequence). The CDR3 is 13 amino acids. The CDR3 nucleotides read TGTGCCAGCAGCTATTTAGTTAATTCACCCCTCCACTTT. This encodes CASSYLVNSPLHF.

The chain combines TRBV6-2 or TRBV6-3 with TRBJ2-1, with a tentative D call TRBD1 (5 bases). V lost 0 bases and J 8 bases, leaving 17 bases between the germline ends. The germline gives CDR1 MNHEY, CDR2 SVGEGT. The CDR3 covers 16 residues. The CDR3 coding sequence is TGTGCCAGCAGTTACTCTATCAGGGTCCGCTTCGATGAGCAGTTCTTC. As protein: CASSYSIRVRFDEQFF.

As concerns this clonotype: A much more abundant neighbour one base away suggests this may be a read error. The chain links TRBV6-2 or TRBV6-3 to TRBJ1-1; 7 nucleotides agree with TRBD1. Germline trimming cut 6 bases from V and 0 bases from J; bases unmatched to any gene: 4. Germline V gene sequence: CDR1 MNHEY, CDR2 SVGEGT. CDR3 length: 14 amino acids. In DNA form, the CDR3 reads TGTGCCAGCAGCCAAGGACAGGTGAACACTGAAGCTTTCTTT. Amino acids: CASSQGQVNTEAFF.

This clonotype appeared a few times. The V call is TRBV3-1, the J call TRBJ2-1, with D maybe TRBD2 (5 bases). The germline V gene has CDR1 LGHDT and CDR2 YNNKEL (reference sequence). The ends were cut back, 4 bases at V and 12 bases at J, with 28 bases in the middle. The CDR3 is made up of 17 amino acids. The DNA of the CDR3 is TGTGCCAGCAGCCCATGGGAGTCCTCGCCCCTCGCGGTTGCGCAGTTCTTC. It codes for CASSPWESSPLAVAQFF.